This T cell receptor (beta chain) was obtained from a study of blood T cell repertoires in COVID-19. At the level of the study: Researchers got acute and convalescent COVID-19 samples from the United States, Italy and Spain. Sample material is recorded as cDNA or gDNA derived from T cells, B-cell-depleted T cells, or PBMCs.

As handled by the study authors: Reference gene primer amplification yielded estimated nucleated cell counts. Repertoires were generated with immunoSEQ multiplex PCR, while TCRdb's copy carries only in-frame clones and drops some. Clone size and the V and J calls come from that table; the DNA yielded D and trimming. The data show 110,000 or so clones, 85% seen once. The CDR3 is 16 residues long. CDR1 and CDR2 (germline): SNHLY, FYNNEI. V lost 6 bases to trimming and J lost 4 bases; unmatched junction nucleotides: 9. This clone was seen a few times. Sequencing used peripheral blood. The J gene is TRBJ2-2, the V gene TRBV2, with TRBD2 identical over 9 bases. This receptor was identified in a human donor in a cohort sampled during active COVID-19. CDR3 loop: CASRGGAGGPTGELFF. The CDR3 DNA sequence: TGTGCCAGCAGGGGGGGAGCGGGGGGACCCACCGGGGAGCTGTTTTTT.